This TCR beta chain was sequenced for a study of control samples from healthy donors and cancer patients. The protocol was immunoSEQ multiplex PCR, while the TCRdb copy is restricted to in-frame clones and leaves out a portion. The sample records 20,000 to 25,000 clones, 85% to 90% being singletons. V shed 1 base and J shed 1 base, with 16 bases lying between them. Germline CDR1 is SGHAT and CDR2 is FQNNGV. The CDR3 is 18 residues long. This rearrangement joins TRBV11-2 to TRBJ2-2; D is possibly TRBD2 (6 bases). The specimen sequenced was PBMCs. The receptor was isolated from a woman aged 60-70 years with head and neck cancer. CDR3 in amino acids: CASSLVPWDLRNTGELFF. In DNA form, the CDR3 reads TGTGCCAGCAGCTTAGTCCCATGGGACTTACGGAACACCGGGGAGCTGTTTTTT.